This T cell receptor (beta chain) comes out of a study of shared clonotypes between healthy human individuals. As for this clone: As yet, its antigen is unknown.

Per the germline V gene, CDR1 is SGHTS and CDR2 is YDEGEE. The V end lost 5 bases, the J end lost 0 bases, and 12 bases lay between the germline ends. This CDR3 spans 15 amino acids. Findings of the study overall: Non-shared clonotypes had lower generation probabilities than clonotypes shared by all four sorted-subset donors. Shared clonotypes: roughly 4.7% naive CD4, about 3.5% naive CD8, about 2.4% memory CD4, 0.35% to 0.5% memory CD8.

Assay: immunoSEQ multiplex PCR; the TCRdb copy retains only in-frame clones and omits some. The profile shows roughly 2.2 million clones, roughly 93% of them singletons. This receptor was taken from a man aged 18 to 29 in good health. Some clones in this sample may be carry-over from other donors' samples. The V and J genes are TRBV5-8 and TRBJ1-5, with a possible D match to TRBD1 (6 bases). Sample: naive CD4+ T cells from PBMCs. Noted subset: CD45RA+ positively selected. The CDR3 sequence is CASRPQGFSNQPQHF. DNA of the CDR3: TGTGCCAGCAGGCCACAGGGTTTTAGCAATCAGCCCCAGCATTTT.